The TCR beta chain described here comes from a study of blood T cell repertoires in COVID-19. There are 14 residues in the CDR3. V was pared by 1 base and J by 2 bases, with 9 bases between. Germline V gene sequence: CDR1 MGHRA, CDR2 YSYEKL. Participants' reported clinical history set cohort assignment. Measured with immunoSEQ multiplex PCR; TCRdb has only the in-frame clones, and not every one. The data contain under 200,000 clones, over 80% of them singletons. The genes are TRBV4-1 and TRBJ2-7, with D tentatively TRBD2 (5 bases). The sequenced sample consisted of PBMCs or T cells enriched from blood (not recorded which). The TCR comes from a woman aged 55-69 years who had recovered from COVID-19. The CDR3 spells CASSQARVAYEQYF. The CDR3 region has the DNA TGCGCCAGCAGCCAAGCGCGGGTTGCCTACGAGCAGTACTTC.